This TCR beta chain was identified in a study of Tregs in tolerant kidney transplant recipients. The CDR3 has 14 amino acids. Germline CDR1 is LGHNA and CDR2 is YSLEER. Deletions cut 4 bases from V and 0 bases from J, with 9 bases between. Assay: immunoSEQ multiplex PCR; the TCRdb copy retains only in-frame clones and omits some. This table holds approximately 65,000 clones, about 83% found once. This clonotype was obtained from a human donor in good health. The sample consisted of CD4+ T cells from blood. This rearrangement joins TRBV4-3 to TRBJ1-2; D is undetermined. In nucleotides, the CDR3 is TGCGCCAGCAGCCCTCAGACATCTAACTATGGCTACACCTTC. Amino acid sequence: CASSPQTSNYGYTF.